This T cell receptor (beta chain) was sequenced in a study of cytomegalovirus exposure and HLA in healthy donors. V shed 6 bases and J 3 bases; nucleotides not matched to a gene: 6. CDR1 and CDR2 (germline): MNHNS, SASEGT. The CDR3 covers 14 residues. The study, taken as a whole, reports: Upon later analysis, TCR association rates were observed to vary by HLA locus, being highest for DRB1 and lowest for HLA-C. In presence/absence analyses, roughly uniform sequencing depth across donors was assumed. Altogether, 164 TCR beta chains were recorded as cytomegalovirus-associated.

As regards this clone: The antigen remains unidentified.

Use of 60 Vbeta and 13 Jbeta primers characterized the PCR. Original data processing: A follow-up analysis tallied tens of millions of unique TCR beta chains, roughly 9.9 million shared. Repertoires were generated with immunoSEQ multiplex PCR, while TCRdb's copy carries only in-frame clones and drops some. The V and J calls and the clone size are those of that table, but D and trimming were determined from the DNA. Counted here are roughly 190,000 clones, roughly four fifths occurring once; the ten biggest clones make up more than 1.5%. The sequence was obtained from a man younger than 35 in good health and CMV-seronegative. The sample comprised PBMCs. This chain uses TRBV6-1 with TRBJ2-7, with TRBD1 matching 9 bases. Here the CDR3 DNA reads TGTGCCAGCAGATGGACAGGGGAAAACTACGAGCAGTACTTC. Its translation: CASRWTGENYEQYF.